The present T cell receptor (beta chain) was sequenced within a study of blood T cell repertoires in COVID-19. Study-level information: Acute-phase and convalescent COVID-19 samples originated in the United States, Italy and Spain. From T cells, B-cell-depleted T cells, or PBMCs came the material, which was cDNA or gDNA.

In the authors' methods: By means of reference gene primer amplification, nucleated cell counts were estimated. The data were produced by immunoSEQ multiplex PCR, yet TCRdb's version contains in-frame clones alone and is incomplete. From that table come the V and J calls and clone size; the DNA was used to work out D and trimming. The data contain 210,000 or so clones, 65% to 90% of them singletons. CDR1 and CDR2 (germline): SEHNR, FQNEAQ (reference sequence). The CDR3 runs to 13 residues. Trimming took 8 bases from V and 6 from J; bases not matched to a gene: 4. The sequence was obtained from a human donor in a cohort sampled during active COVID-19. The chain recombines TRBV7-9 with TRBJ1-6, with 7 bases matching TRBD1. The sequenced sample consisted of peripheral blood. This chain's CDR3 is CASEGTVNSPLHF. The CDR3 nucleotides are TGTGCCAGCGAGGGGACAGTTAATTCACCCCTCCACTTT. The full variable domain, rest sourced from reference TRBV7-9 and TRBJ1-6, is DTGVSQNPRHKITKRGQNVTFRCDPISEHNRLYWYRQTLGQGPEFLTYFQNEAQLEKSRLLSDRFSAERPKGSFSTLEIQRTEQGDSAMYLCASEGTVNSPLHFGNGTRLTVT.